This T cell receptor beta chain is drawn from a study of beta chain features in type 1 diabetes. Every donor had blood drawn once into heparin, about 116 mL on average. Trimming at V came to 8 bases and at J to 6 bases, leaving 18 bases not matched to a gene. CDR1 MGHRA and CDR2 YSYEKL come from the germline V gene. CDR3 length: 18 residues. Overall study results and limits: There was no resolution here of whether HLA type influences TCRB rearrangement. In every one of the four CD4+ subsets, TCRB CDR3s were moderately but significantly shorter in Type 1 diabetes patients.

Turning to this clone: The antigen is undetermined.

The isolated RNA, all of it, was reverse transcribed, so expressed TCRB transcripts were what got sequenced. Assay: immunoSEQ multiplex PCR; the TCRdb copy retains only in-frame clones and omits some. The sample consists of a few hundred thousand clones, 12% to 15% of them appearing once. The receptor was derived from a man aged 30-40 years in good health. The rearrangement uses TRBV4-1 and TRBJ2-1; the match to TRBD2 covers 11 bases. The sequencing sample was made of central memory CD4+ T cells from blood. In nucleotides, the CDR3 is TGCGCCAGCCGAAAGTTTCTAGCGGGGGGATCTATTAGCAATGAGCAGTTCTTC. It translates to CASRKFLAGGSISNEQFF.